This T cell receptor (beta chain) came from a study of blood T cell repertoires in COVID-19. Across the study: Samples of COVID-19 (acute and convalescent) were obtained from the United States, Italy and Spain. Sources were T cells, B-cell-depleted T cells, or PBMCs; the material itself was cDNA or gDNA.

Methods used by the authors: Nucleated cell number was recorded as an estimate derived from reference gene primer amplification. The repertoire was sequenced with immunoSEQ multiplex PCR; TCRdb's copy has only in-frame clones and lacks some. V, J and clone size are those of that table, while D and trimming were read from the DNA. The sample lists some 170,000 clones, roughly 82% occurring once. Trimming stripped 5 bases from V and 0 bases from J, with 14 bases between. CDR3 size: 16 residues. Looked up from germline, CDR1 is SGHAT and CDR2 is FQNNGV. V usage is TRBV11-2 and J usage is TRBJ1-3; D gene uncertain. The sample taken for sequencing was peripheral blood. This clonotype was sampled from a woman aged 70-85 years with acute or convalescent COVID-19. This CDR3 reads CASSTLEAYSGNTIYF. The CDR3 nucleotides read TGTGCCAGCAGCACCCTTGAGGCGTACTCTGGAAACACCATATATTTT.